These 9 T cell receptor beta chains share one sample of origin, sequenced in a study of T cells after yellow fever vaccination (dated by TCRdb to the late 2010s). Receptor libraries were prepared by 5' RACE. The run used an Illumina NovaSeq 6000. The raw public reads went through TCRdb reprocessing: fastp at Q25, MiXCR clone calling, in-frame beta chains kept. Rows are combined by CDR3 protein, so each entry shows the most common genes and DNA. This sample is represented by around 310,000 distinct CDR3 sequences; 3.5% to 4.5% of them were singletons. The ten largest clones take up approximately 19% of the sample. The treatment or condition label, as the study defines it: live attenuated yellow fever vaccine strain. Sample: PBMCs, taken 15 days after the yellow fever booster vaccination. These receptors all come from a man aged 18 to 29 who received the YFV17D yellow fever vaccine.

This clonotype was counted many times. The chain links TRBV29-1 to TRBJ1-4, with TRBD1 identical over 7 bases. V shed 0 bases, J shed 7 bases, and the junction held 5 bases outside the gene matches. CDR1 is SQVTM, CDR2 ANQGSEA, per germline. CDR3 size: 14 residues. The CDR3 DNA reads TGCAGCGTTGAAGAGACGGCAGGGGGTGAAAAACTGTTTTTT. Translated: CSVEETAGGEKLFF.

The genes are TRBV11-2 and TRBJ2-5; D may correspond to TRBD1 or TRBD2 (5 bases each). Germline assignment: CDR1 SGHAT and CDR2 FQNNGV. The germline V and J ends were trimmed by 6 bases and 5 bases, with 16 bases remaining between them. The CDR3 runs 14 residues. The CDR3 bases are TGTGCCAGCAGTTCGGGACGGACAAGGGAGACCCAGTACTTC. Protein: CASSSGRTRETQYF.

This clonotype has at least ten counts. The chain joins TRBV20-1 to TRBJ1-3; D not resolved. Trimming left V 0 bases short and J 0 bases short, with 9 bases between. Germline CDR1 is DFQATT and CDR2 is SNEGSKA (reference sequence). The CDR3 spans 15 residues. CDR3 protein: CSARDLRASGNTIYF. The CDR3 DNA reads as TGCAGTGCTAGAGATCTAAGGGCCTCTGGAAACACCATATATTTT.

This clonotype was observed at least ten times. The junction shows a germline mismatch at one end, possibly a read error. This sequence joins TRBV6-1 and TRBJ2-7, with a weak D call TRBD1 (5 bases). Germline V CDR1 and CDR2: MNHNS, SASEGT. The CDR3 length is 10 residues. The CDR3 region is CASSQGFIFF. The CDR3 DNA is TGTGCCAGCAGTCAGGGTTTTATTTTCTTC.

J is TRBJ2-2 and V is TRBV7-2; weak D call: TRBD2 (6 bases). The CDR3 spans 18 residues. Germline CDR1 and CDR2: SGHTA and FQGNSA. The V gene lost 1 base and the J gene lost 2 bases, with 17 bases spanning the gap. The DNA of the CDR3 is TGTGCCAGCAGCTTAGAGTTGGGACTGCCTATAAACACCGGGGAGCTGTTTTTT. It encodes CASSLELGLPINTGELFF. The complete variable domain, with remaining parts taken from reference TRBV7-2 and TRBJ2-2, reads GAGVSQSPSNKVTEKGKDVELRCDPISGHTALYWYRQSLGQGLEFLIYFQGNSAPDKSGLPSDRFSAERTGGSVSTLTIQRTQQEDSAVYLCASSLELGLPINTGELFFGEGSRLTVL.

This clonotype was seen many times. The rearrangement links TRBV15 to TRBJ2-4, with no clear D. The CDR3 consists of 15 residues. V dropped 0 bases and J dropped 5 bases, with 11 bases sitting between them. The germline V gene encodes CDR1 LNHNV and CDR2 YYDKDF (reference sequence). CDR3: CATSRDGVGENIQYF. The CDR3 nucleotides read TGTGCCACCAGCAGAGATGGGGTGGGTGAAAACATTCAGTACTTC.

This clonotype was counted only a few times. The V call is TRBV6-1, the J call TRBJ1-5, with 9 bases matching TRBD1. The CDR3 has 15 residues. Germline V gene lookup returns CDR1 MNHNS and CDR2 SASEGT. V gave up 10 bases and J gave up 1 base; unmatched junction bases: 8. CDR3 sequence: CAITGGTGSNQPQHF. The CDR3 DNA sequence: TGTGCCATCACCGGGGGGACAGGGAGCAATCAGCCCCAGCATTTT.

This clonotype was detected only a few times. V gene TRBV7-2 combines with J gene TRBJ1-4, with D uncertain. The CDR3 runs 14 residues. V was cut by 0 bases and J by 4 bases, with 6 bases left in between. Germline V gene data show CDR1 as SGHTA and CDR2 as FQGNSA. CDR3 sequence reads: CASSLAVNNEKLFF. The DNA for the CDR3 is TGTGCCAGCAGCTTAGCGGTAAATAATGAAAAACTGTTTTTT.

Ten or more counts support this clonotype. The chain uses TRBV4-1 and TRBJ2-2; D perhaps matches TRBD2 (6 bases). The CDR3 contains 20 residues. Germline loops: CDR1 MGHRA, CDR2 YSYEKL. V gave up 1 base and J gave up 0 bases, with 21 bases separating them. CDR3 bases: TGCGCCAGCAGCCAAGGGTCCGACGGGACTTACTCCACGAACACCGGGGAGCTGTTTTTT. Translated: CASSQGSDGTYSTNTGELFF.